These 27 T cell receptor beta chains originate from one sample sequenced in a study of cytomegalovirus exposure and HLA in healthy donors. This PCR relied on a set of 60 Vbeta primers and 13 Jbeta primers. Measured with immunoSEQ multiplex PCR; TCRdb has only the in-frame clones, and not every one. Counted here are 43,000 or so clones, roughly 60% occurring once; the ten biggest clones make up about 9%. The material sequenced was PBMCs. These receptors originate from a human donor in good health.

This clone was observed a handful of times. V gene TRBV4-2 combines with J gene TRBJ1-2; 9 bases line up with TRBD1. CDR1 is LGHNA and CDR2 is YNFKEQ in the germline V gene. The CDR3 runs 15 residues. V was clipped by 3 bases and J by 5 bases; unmatched bases: 7. The CDR3 DNA is TGTGCCAGCAGCCATACAGGGGGCTTACTATATGGCTACACCTTC. Translating gives CASSHTGGLLYGYTF.

This clone appeared a single time. The J gene is TRBJ1-2, the V gene TRBV18, with 7 bases matching TRBD1. The V gene end was trimmed by 3 bases and the J gene end by 4 bases; junction bases not matched to a gene: 8. CDR3 length: 15 amino acids. Germline loops: CDR1 KGHSH, CDR2 LQKENI. Here the CDR3 reads CASSPRQGSFYGYTF. CDR3 nucleotides: TGTGCCAGCTCACCGCGACAGGGTTCATTCTATGGCTACACCTTC.

The chain employs TRBV5-1 and TRBJ2-7; 8 nucleotides match TRBD1. Germline V lookup: CDR1 SGHRS, CDR2 YFSETQ. Trimming at V came to 3 bases and at J to 3 bases, leaving 8 bases not matched to a gene. This CDR3 has 15 amino acids. DNA for the CDR3: TGCGCCAGCAGCTACCAACAGGGGGATTTCTACGAGCAGTACTTC. Protein product: CASSYQQGDFYEQYF.

The gene calls are TRBV18 and TRBJ1-1; possibly TRBD1 for D (6 bases). CDR3 length: 14 amino acids. The V gene's germline CDR1 is KGHSH and CDR2 LQKENI. Deletions cut 6 bases from V and 1 base from J, with 12 bases between. The CDR3 DNA reads as TGTGCCAGCTCGAGACAGGCTACGAACACTGAAGCTTTCTTT. This translates into CASSRQATNTEAFF.

The CDR3, as DNA: TGTGCCAGTAGTAGAACAGGGGATGGAGGCTACACCTTC. Translated, it gives CASSRTGDGGYTF. The rearrangement uses TRBV19 and TRBJ1-2; TRBD1 matches at 7 bases. Germline loops: CDR1 LNHDA, CDR2 SQIVND (reference sequence). V gave up 4 bases and J gave up 8 bases; unmatched junction bases: 7. This CDR3 is built from 13 residues. The full variable domain, in which reference TRBV19 and TRBJ1-2 provide the parts outside the CDR3, is DGGITQSPKYLFRKEGQNVTLSCEQNLNHDAMYWYRQDPGQGLRLIYYSQIVNDFQKGDIAEGYSVSREKKESFPLTVTSAQKNPTAFYLCASSRTGDGGYTFGSGTRLTVV.

The chain joins TRBV18 to TRBJ2-3, with 7 bases that match TRBD1. From germline, CDR1 is KGHSH and CDR2 LQKENI. With 8 bases clipped from V and 3 bases from J, the junction kept 11 bases outside the gene matches. The length of the CDR3 is 15 residues. CDR3 sequence: CASQTSGQLTDTQYF. The CDR3 DNA sequence: TGTGCCAGCCAGACGTCGGGACAGCTTACAGATACGCAGTATTTT.

DNA of the CDR3: TGTGCCAGCAACCCGACAGGGTGGTACGAGCAGTACTTC. Protein sequence: CASNPTGWYEQYF. The chain recombines TRBV7-2 with TRBJ2-7; 7 nucleotides match TRBD1. This CDR3 has 13 amino acids. The V gene end was trimmed by 7 bases and the J gene end by 4 bases; junction bases not matched to a gene: 7. The germline CDR1 and CDR2 sequences are SGHTA and FQGNSA. Full variable domain (outside the CDR3, taken from reference TRBV7-2 and TRBJ2-7): GAGVSQSPSNKVTEKGKDVELRCDPISGHTALYWYRQSLGQGLEFLIYFQGNSAPDKSGLPSDRFSAERTGGSVSTLTIQRTQQEDSAVYLCASNPTGWYEQYFGPGTRLTVT.

V gene TRBV4-2 combines with J gene TRBJ2-3; 10 bases align to TRBD2. Germline V CDR1 and CDR2: LGHNA, YNFKEQ. The CDR3 spans 18 residues. V dropped 2 bases and J dropped 2; count of bases not matched to a gene: 10. For the CDR3, the DNA is TGTGCCAGCAGCCAACAACCAACCAGCGGGGGGGCCACAGATACGCAGTATTTT. Protein: CASSQQPTSGGATDTQYF.

The rearrangement joins TRBV19 to TRBJ1-4; maybe TRBD1 (5 bases). CDR3 length: 14 amino acids. Deletions cut 9 bases from V and 8 bases from J, with 19 bases between. Germline lookup yields CDR1 LNHDA and CDR2 SQIVND (reference sequence). CDR3 sequence (DNA): TGTGCCAGCCACCTCCACCAGGGAGGCGAAAAACTGTTTTTT. Its protein product is CASHLHQGGEKLFF.

This clone has just a few counts. This rearrangement joins TRBV5-1 to TRBJ2-6; TRBD1 is a possible D gene (6 bases). V lost 4 bases, J lost 3 bases, and 8 bases lay in between. The CDR3 runs 14 residues. Germline loops: CDR1 SGHRS, CDR2 YFSETQ. CDR3 in amino acids: CASSTGNGANVLTF. CDR3 nucleotides: TGCGCCAGCAGCACAGGGAATGGGGCCAACGTCCTGACTTTC.

The chain couples TRBV11-3 to TRBJ2-7; 9 nucleotides align to TRBD1. The germline V gene has CDR1 SGHNT and CDR2 YENEEA. The CDR3 is 15 residues long. V lost 5 bases to trimming and J lost 7 bases; unmatched junction nucleotides: 12. The CDR3 spells CASSPPGQGPFEQYF. DNA of the CDR3: TGTGCCAGCAGCCCACCGGGACAGGGCCCCTTTGAGCAGTACTTC.

The chain couples TRBV2 to TRBJ1-3, with TRBD1 identical over 7 bases. With V trimmed by 2 bases and J by 2 bases, 3 bases remained unmatched. The CDR3 totals 15 residues. Germline V gives CDR1 SNHLY, CDR2 FYNNEI. CDR3 in DNA: TGTGCCAGCAGTGAAACAGGGGCGGCTGGAAACACCATATATTTT. Translated, it gives CASSETGAAGNTIYF.

This chain uses TRBV5-4 with TRBJ2-1; D is unresolved. The CDR3 runs to 13 residues. Deletions cut 3 bases from V and 5 bases from J, with 9 bases between. Per the germline V gene, CDR1 is SGHNT and CDR2 is YYREEE (reference sequence). The CDR3 sequence: CASSSLVHNEQFF. As DNA, the CDR3 is TGTGCCAGCAGCTCTCTAGTTCACAATGAGCAGTTCTTC.

This chain links TRBV9 with TRBJ2-4, with D perhaps matching TRBD2 (6 bases). This CDR3 region has 15 residues. Germline V gives CDR1 SGDLS, CDR2 YYNGEE. V was cut by 5 bases and J by 4 bases, with 16 bases left in between. CDR3: CASSPPPGTKNIQYF. The CDR3 bases are TGTGCCAGCAGTCCCCCTCCAGGGACTAAAAACATTCAGTACTTC.

The V gene is TRBV9, the J gene TRBJ2-1; 9 bases are shared with TRBD2. This CDR3 has 14 amino acids. CDR1 is SGDLS, CDR2 YYNGEE, per germline. J lost 5 bases, V lost 7 bases, and 7 bases had no gene match. Here the CDR3 reads CASGSGGNHNEQFF. Here the CDR3 DNA reads TGTGCCAGCGGGAGCGGGGGGAACCACAATGAGCAGTTCTTC.

The gene calls are TRBV7-8 and TRBJ2-5; 7 bases align to TRBD2. V lost 4 bases and J lost 1; bases outside the gene matches: 6. Looked up from germline, CDR1 is SGHVS and CDR2 is FQNEAQ. The length of the CDR3 is 15 residues. CDR3 nucleotide sequence: TGTGCCAGCAGCTCCCCCGGGACTACCCAAGAGACCCAGTACTTC. This encodes CASSSPGTTQETQYF.

The J gene is TRBJ2-1, the V gene TRBV11-3; the D is unclear. Germline V gene data show CDR1 as SGHNT and CDR2 as YENEEA. The CDR3 loop spans 13 amino acids. Trimming pared 5 bases from V and 4 bases from J, leaving 9 bases between. This CDR3 is CASSIDTYNEQFF. The CDR3 bases are TGTGCCAGCAGCATTGACACTTACAATGAGCAGTTCTTC.

The V gene is TRBV2, the J gene TRBJ2-2; 7 bases line up with TRBD2. The CDR3 has 14 residues. Trimming removed 8 bases from V and 3 bases from J; junction bases left unmatched: 6. The V gene's germline CDR1 is SNHLY and CDR2 FYNNEI. The CDR3 DNA is TGTGCCAGCGGGGGGAGGGTTTACACCGGGGAGCTGTTTTTT. It translates to CASGGRVYTGELFF.

The rearrangement links TRBV5-4 to TRBJ1-6; 8 positions match TRBD1. The CDR3 has 14 amino acids. Germline CDR1 SGHNT, CDR2 YYREEE (reference sequence). Losses at the gene ends were 5 bases for V and 8 bases for J; bases not matched to a gene: 6. In DNA, the CDR3 is TGTGCCAGCAGAGGGGACAGGTTAGATTCACCCCTCCACTTT. As protein: CASRGDRLDSPLHF.

V usage is TRBV11-1 and J usage is TRBJ1-5, with D hard to call. CDR3 length equals 13 residues. V lost 5 bases, J lost 7 bases, and 12 bases lay in between. The germline CDR1 and CDR2 sequences are SGHAT and FQDESV (reference sequence). Written as DNA, the CDR3 is TGTGCCAGCAGCAAGGAGGGAGGCCAGCCCCAGCATTTT. Its protein product is CASSKEGGQPQHF.

The chain combines TRBV5-6 with TRBJ1-1; D not resolved. There are 13 residues in the CDR3. V gave up 4 bases and J gave up 7 bases, with 14 bases separating them. CDR1 and CDR2 (germline): SGHDT, YYEEEE. The CDR3 sequence is CASSEPNLIEAFF. The CDR3 DNA follows: TGTGCCAGCAGCGAGCCGAACCTAATTGAAGCTTTCTTT.

Written as DNA, the CDR3 is TGTGCCAGCAGCCCTAGCGGTAGCTCCTACGAGCAGTACTTC. It is translated as CASSPSGSSYEQYF. V and J are TRBV11-3 and TRBJ2-7; 7 bases agree with TRBD2. There are 14 residues in the CDR3. Germline assignment: CDR1 SGHNT and CDR2 YENEEA. V lost 5 bases to trimming and J lost 0 bases; unmatched junction nucleotides: 4.

CDR3 residues: CASRDDRGRRLNTEAFF. Written as DNA, the CDR3 is TGTGCCAGCAGGGATGACAGGGGGCGAAGACTTAACACTGAAGCTTTCTTT. The chain uses TRBV5-4 and TRBJ1-1, with TRBD1 matching 10 bases. CDR3 length: 17 residues. With 5 bases clipped from V and 2 bases from J, the junction kept 12 bases outside the gene matches. The germline V gene has CDR1 SGHNT and CDR2 YYREEE (reference sequence).

The CDR3 sequence is CASSGAGGRNTIYF. The CDR3 region has the DNA TGTGCCAGCAGTGGGGCAGGAGGTAGAAACACCATATATTTT. The rearrangement uses TRBV6-1 and TRBJ1-3, with unresolved D. The CDR3 covers 14 residues. With 4 bases removed from V and 5 bases from J, the gap between germline ends came to 12 bases. The V gene's germline CDR1 is MNHNS and CDR2 SASEGT.

J is TRBJ1-2 and V is TRBV27, with unresolved D. Germline CDR1 is MNHEY and CDR2 is SMNVEV (reference sequence). The CDR3 is 15 residues long. Trimming removed 5 bases at V and 0 bases at J, with 13 bases between. In nucleotides, the CDR3 is TGTGCCAGCAGTAGCAACCGATTTTCTAACTATGGCTACACCTTC. Translated, it gives CASSSNRFSNYGYTF.

This clone showed up just a few times. The rearrangement joins TRBV5-1 to TRBJ1-1; TRBD1 agrees at 7 bases. In germline, CDR1 is SGHRS, CDR2 YFSETQ. V was clipped by 4 bases and J by 5 bases; unmatched bases: 11. CDR3 length: 15 amino acids. The CDR3 loop is CASSNDLNRGTEAFF. In DNA form, the CDR3 reads TGCGCCAGCAGCAACGACCTAAACAGGGGTACTGAAGCTTTCTTT.

The V call is TRBV18, the J call TRBJ2-7; D possibly corresponds to TRBD1 (5 bases). Per germline, CDR1 KGHSH and CDR2 LQKENI. CDR3 length equals 14 residues. With 3 bases removed from V and 4 bases from J, the gap between germline ends came to 13 bases. The chain's CDR3 is CASSPGRIGYEQYF. The CDR3 region has the DNA TGTGCCAGCTCACCGGGGCGAATAGGGTACGAGCAGTACTTC.